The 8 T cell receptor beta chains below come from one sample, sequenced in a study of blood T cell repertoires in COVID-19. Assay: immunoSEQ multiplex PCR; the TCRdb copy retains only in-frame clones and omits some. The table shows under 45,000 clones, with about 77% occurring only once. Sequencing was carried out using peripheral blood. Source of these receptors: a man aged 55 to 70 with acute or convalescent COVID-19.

The CDR3: CASSWTGASGANVLTF. DNA for the CDR3: TGTGCCAGCAGTTGGACAGGGGCTTCTGGGGCCAACGTCCTGACTTTC. The rearrangement uses TRBV28 and TRBJ2-6; 9 nucleotides agree with TRBD1. Germline loops: CDR1 MDHEN, CDR2 SYDVKM. CDR3 length equals 16 residues. The V segment lost 4 bases and the J segment 1 base; nucleotides outside the gene matches: 2.

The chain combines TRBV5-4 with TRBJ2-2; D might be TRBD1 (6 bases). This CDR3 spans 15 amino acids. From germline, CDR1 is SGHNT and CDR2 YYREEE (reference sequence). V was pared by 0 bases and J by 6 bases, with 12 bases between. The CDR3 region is CASSLVGGISGELFF. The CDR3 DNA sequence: TGTGCCAGCAGCTTGGTTGGGGGCATTTCCGGGGAGCTGTTTTTT.

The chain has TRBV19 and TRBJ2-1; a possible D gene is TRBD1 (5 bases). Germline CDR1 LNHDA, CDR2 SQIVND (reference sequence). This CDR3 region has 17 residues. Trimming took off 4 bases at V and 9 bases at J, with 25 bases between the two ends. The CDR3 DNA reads TGTGCCAGTAGTACAGCCTCCAGCTGGGGCTTTAACAGTGAGCAGTTCTTC. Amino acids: CASSTASSWGFNSEQFF.

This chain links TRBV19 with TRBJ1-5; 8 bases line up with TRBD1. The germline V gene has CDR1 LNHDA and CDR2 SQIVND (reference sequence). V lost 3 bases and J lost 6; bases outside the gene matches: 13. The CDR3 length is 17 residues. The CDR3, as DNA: TGTGCCAGTAGTATGCCTCCTCAGGGGGCCATGGTTCAGCCCCAGCATTTT. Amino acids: CASSMPPQGAMVQPQHF.

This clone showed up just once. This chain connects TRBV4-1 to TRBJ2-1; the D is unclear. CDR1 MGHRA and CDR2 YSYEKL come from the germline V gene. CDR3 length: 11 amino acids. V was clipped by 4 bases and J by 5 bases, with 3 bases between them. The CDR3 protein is CASSLNNEQFF. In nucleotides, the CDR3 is TGCGCCAGCAGCCTAAACAATGAGCAGTTCTTC.

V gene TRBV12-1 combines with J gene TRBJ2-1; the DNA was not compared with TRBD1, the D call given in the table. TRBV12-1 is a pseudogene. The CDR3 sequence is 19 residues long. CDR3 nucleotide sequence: TGTGCCAGCAGCTCCGGGACAGGGCTCGGGGGAGCCACCTACAATGAGCAGTTCTTC. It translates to CASSSGTGLGGATYNEQFF.

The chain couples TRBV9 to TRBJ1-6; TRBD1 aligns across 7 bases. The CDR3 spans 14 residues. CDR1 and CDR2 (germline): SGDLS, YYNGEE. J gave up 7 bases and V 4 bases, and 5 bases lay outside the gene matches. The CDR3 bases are TGTGCCAGCAGCATTGGACAGGCCAATTCACCCCTCCACTTT. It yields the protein CASSIGQANSPLHF.

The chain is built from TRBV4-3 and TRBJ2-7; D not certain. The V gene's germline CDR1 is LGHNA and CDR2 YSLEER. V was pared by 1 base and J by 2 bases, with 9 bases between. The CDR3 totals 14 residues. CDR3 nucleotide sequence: TGCGCCAGCAGCCAAGTAACAACCGCCTACGAGCAGTACTTC. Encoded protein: CASSQVTTAYEQYF.